The present TCR beta chain was sequenced within a study of shared clonotypes between healthy human individuals. Study-level findings and limits: Across a handful of donors, naive CD4 shared around 5.4%, naive CD8 less than 4%, memory CD4 roughly 2.5%, memory CD8 about 0.4%.

A word on this clone: Its matching antigen is unknown.

This table comes from immunoSEQ multiplex PCR, and its TCRdb copy is limited to in-frame clones, with some not included. Among roughly 380,000 clones listed, 90% to 97% were seen once. In germline, CDR1 is SQVTM, CDR2 ANQGSEA. This CDR3 has 13 amino acids. V was shortened by 3 bases and J by 0 bases, with 9 bases between the two germline ends. The sample consisted of memory CD8+ T cells sorted from blood. Subset described: CD45RO+ cells pooled with CCR7-negative TemRA cells. This chain connects TRBV29-1 to TRBJ2-7; tentatively, D is TRBD1 (5 bases). This receptor was identified in a man younger than 40 in good health. CDR3 nucleotide sequence: TGCAGCGTTGAGCAGGGCCTCTCCTACGAGCAGTACTTC. Protein: CSVEQGLSYEQYF.